The present T cell receptor beta chain was sequenced within a study of CD8+ T cells in alopecia areata. Study outcomes and limitations: Normal skin's resident alphabeta T cells are sequenced alongside lesional scalp T cells. Lesional scalp exceeded normal scalp in clonality, especially in alopecia totalis/universalis.

RNA was extracted and reverse transcribed into cDNA as the sequencing template. Clones were read by immunoSEQ multiplex PCR, and TCRdb kept only the in-frame ones, dropping some. Here the sample spans about 110,000 clones, approximately 59% being singletons. The CDR3 totals 14 residues. CDR1 is LNHDA and CDR2 is SQIVND in the germline V gene (reference sequence). Trimming cost V 9 bases and J 3 bases; bases outside gene matches: 9. Comment on this clone: The antigen remains unidentified.

The source of this sequence is a human donor in good health. This chain joins TRBV19 and TRBJ2-7; 9 nucleotides align to TRBD1. The sample taken for sequencing was CD8+ T cells sorted from blood. The CDR3 spells CASEPGQGSYEQYF. The CDR3 nucleotides are TGTGCCAGCGAACCGGGACAGGGAAGCTACGAGCAGTACTTC.